Listed here are 19 T cell receptor beta chains from one sample, sequenced in a study of control samples from healthy donors and cancer patients. Repertoires were generated with immunoSEQ multiplex PCR, while TCRdb's copy carries only in-frame clones and drops some. Among under 150,000 clones listed, 93% were seen once. Sequencing was done on a sample of blood. The receptor source for this set is a man under 40 in good health.

The rearrangement links TRBV28 to TRBJ2-3; tentatively, D is TRBD2 (7 bases). The CDR3 has 16 amino acids. V gave up 6 bases and J gave up 4 bases, with 20 bases separating them. The germline V gene has CDR1 MDHEN and CDR2 SYDVKM. DNA of the CDR3: TGTGCCAGCAGAGATCGCTCGGGGGGCCGACCAGATACGCAGTATTTT. Translated, it gives CASRDRSGGRPDTQYF.

This clone was observed a handful of times. The gene calls are TRBV7-9 and TRBJ2-7; D unclear. V was trimmed by 5 bases and J by 2 bases, leaving 16 bases between them. The germline CDR1 and CDR2 sequences are SEHNR and FQNEAQ (reference sequence). The CDR3 runs to 15 residues. The CDR3 is CASSLSAGPTYEQYF. In DNA, the CDR3 is TGTGCCAGCAGCCTAAGCGCCGGGCCGACCTACGAGCAGTACTTC.

CDR3 protein: CASSQGNDGNQPQHF. Written as DNA, the CDR3 is TGTGCCAGCAGTCAGGGGAATGACGGCAATCAGCCCCAGCATTTT. This chain connects TRBV6-6 to TRBJ1-5, with a weak D call TRBD1 (6 bases). This CDR3 has 15 amino acids. Deletions cut 5 bases from V and 2 bases from J, with 13 bases between. From germline, CDR1 is MNHNY and CDR2 SVGAGI (reference sequence).

This rearrangement joins TRBV27 to TRBJ2-7, with 8 bases lining up with TRBD1. V shed 6 bases and J 4 bases; nucleotides not matched to a gene: 17. The germline CDR1 and CDR2 sequences are MNHEY and SMNVEV (reference sequence). The CDR3 has 17 residues. The CDR3 sequence is CASSLGTGNIRGYEQYF. The CDR3, as DNA: TGTGCCAGCAGCCTCGGGACAGGTAACATCCGAGGGTACGAGCAGTACTTC.

The genes are TRBV19 and TRBJ1-5; D call uncertain. CDR3 size: 14 residues. CDR1 and CDR2 (germline): LNHDA, SQIVND (reference sequence). V gave up 1 base and J gave up 6 bases, with 10 bases separating them. CDR3 region: CASSIADIAQPQHF. The CDR3 nucleotides are TGTGCCAGTAGTATAGCAGACATCGCTCAGCCCCAGCATTTT. The full variable domain, rest sourced from reference TRBV19 and TRBJ1-5, is DGGITQSPKYLFRKEGQNVTLSCEQNLNHDAMYWYRQDPGQGLRLIYYSQIVNDFQKGDIAEGYSVSREKKESFPLTVTSAQKNPTAFYLCASSIADIAQPQHFGDGTRLSIL.

The rearrangement uses TRBV28 and TRBJ1-1, with no clear D. The length of the CDR3 is 11 residues. The germline CDR1 and CDR2 sequences are MDHEN and SYDVKM. Trimming took off 5 bases at V and 8 bases at J, with 9 bases between the two ends. The CDR3 spells CASSVQREAFF. The CDR3 nucleotides are TGTGCCAGCAGTGTCCAGAGAGAAGCTTTCTTT. Looking up the rest from reference TRBV28 and TRBJ1-1 gives the full variable domain: DVKVTQSSRYLVKRTGEKVFLECVQDMDHENMFWYRQDPGLGLRLIYFSYDVKMKEKGDIPEGYSVSREKKERFSLILESASTNQTSMYLCASSVQREAFFGQGTRLTVV.

J is TRBJ1-2 and V is TRBV9; weak D call: TRBD1 (6 bases). Between the trimmed V and J ends, which lost 4 bases and 8 bases, there was a span of 18 bases. Germline-derived CDR1 and CDR2 are SGDLS and YYNGEE. The CDR3 totals 14 residues. The CDR3 loop reads CASSPRVGAGGYTF. CDR3 DNA: TGTGCCAGCAGCCCCCGGGTGGGGGCAGGAGGCTACACCTTC.

The rearrangement links TRBV15 to TRBJ2-7; no clear D gene. This CDR3 spans 12 amino acids. V was clipped by 5 bases and J by 3 bases, with 8 bases between them. Per the germline V gene, CDR1 is LNHNV and CDR2 is YYDKDF (reference sequence). The CDR3 DNA reads as TGTGCCACCAGCCCTGGGTACTACGAGCAGTACTTC. Protein: CATSPGYYEQYF.

The chain carries TRBV5-4 and TRBJ2-7; the match to TRBD2 covers 13 bases. CDR3 length: 16 amino acids. The germline gives CDR1 SGHNT, CDR2 YYREEE (reference sequence). With 3 bases clipped from V and 0 bases from J, the junction kept 3 bases outside the gene matches. The CDR3 DNA is TGTGCCAGCAGCTATGGACTAGCGGGGGCCTCCTACGAGCAGTACGTC. Protein product: CASSYGLAGASYEQYV.

The V and J genes are TRBV11-2 and TRBJ1-2; possible D gene TRBD1, 6 bases. Trimming shortened V by 5 bases and J by 3 bases, and 7 bases separated the two germline ends. The V gene's germline CDR1 is SGHAT and CDR2 FQNNGV. This CDR3 has 12 amino acids. Written as DNA, the CDR3 is TGTGCCAGCAGCGCAGGGGACTATGGCTACACCTTC. It encodes CASSAGDYGYTF.

This rearrangement joins TRBV2 to TRBJ2-2; TRBD2 agrees at 9 bases. The CDR3 has 19 residues. The germline V gene has CDR1 SNHLY and CDR2 FYNNEI. With V trimmed by 6 bases and J by 0 bases, 14 bases remained unmatched. The CDR3 loop is CASREGGGRGGPNTGELFF. As DNA, the CDR3 is TGTGCCAGCAGGGAGGGCGGTGGGCGGGGGGGCCCGAACACCGGGGAGCTGTTTTTT.

This chain uses TRBV19 with TRBJ1-6, with D unresolved. Germline loops: CDR1 LNHDA, CDR2 SQIVND (reference sequence). This CDR3 contains 17 residues. V lost 9 bases, J lost 0 bases, and 18 bases lay in between. The CDR3 bases are TGTGCCAGCTCGGGCCAGGCGTTTAGCTCCTATAATTCACCCCTCCACTTT. It encodes CASSGQAFSSYNSPLHF.

The gene calls are TRBV30 and TRBJ1-5; D gene uncertain. The V end lost 3 bases, the J end lost 2 bases, and 11 bases lay between the germline ends. Germline V gene sequence: CDR1 GTSNPN, CDR2 SVGIG (reference sequence). This CDR3 is 14 amino acids long. This CDR3 reads CAWRTGIGNQPQHF. CDR3 nucleotide sequence: TGTGCCTGGAGGACGGGAATAGGCAATCAGCCCCAGCATTTT.

The rearrangement joins TRBV6-5 to TRBJ1-5; tentatively, D is TRBD1 (5 bases). The V and J ends lost 0 bases and 1 base respectively, with 7 bases between them. The CDR3 is 15 residues long. CDR1 MNHEY and CDR2 SVGAGI come from the germline V gene. The CDR3 here is CASSYSSGSNQPQHF. The DNA for the CDR3 is TGTGCCAGCAGTTACTCGTCAGGGAGCAATCAGCCCCAGCATTTT.

J is TRBJ1-1 and V is TRBV7-2, with TRBD1 matching over 7 bases. With V trimmed by 5 bases and J by 4 bases, 4 bases remained unmatched. This CDR3 comprises 13 residues. Germline V gene sequence: CDR1 SGHTA, CDR2 FQGNSA. Here the CDR3 reads CASSPKGATEAFF. Here the CDR3 DNA reads TGTGCCAGCAGCCCCAAGGGGGCCACTGAAGCTTTCTTT.

The chain recombines TRBV19 with TRBJ2-5, with 8 bases matching TRBD1. CDR3 size: 14 residues. CDR1 is LNHDA, CDR2 SQIVND, per germline (reference sequence). The V segment lost 6 bases and the J segment 4 bases; nucleotides outside the gene matches: 7. The CDR3 bases are TGTGCCAGTAGAAATGCAGGGGGCGTAGAGACCCAGTACTTC. Residues: CASRNAGGVETQYF.

This clone showed up just once. The chain uses TRBV5-1 and TRBJ1-2; TRBD1 is a possible D gene (6 bases). The germline V gene encodes CDR1 SGHRS and CDR2 YFSETQ. CDR3 length: 15 residues. The ends were cut back, 0 bases at V and 4 bases at J, with 13 bases in the middle. CDR3 sequence (DNA): TGCGCCAGCAGCTTGGATGGGGACACCCTCTATGGCTACACCTTC. As protein: CASSLDGDTLYGYTF.

This chain uses TRBV5-4 with TRBJ1-2; the D is unclear. The V gene lost 2 bases and the J gene lost 2 bases, with 7 bases spanning the gap. This CDR3 comprises 13 residues. Germline CDR1 reads SGHNT; CDR2 reads YYREEE (reference sequence). CDR3 loop: CASSLGRNYGYTF. CDR3 bases: TGTGCCAGCAGCTTAGGTAGGAACTATGGCTACACCTTC.

This sequence joins TRBV5-5 and TRBJ1-1, with unresolved D. Germline lookup yields CDR1 SGHKS and CDR2 YYEKEE (reference sequence). The CDR3 has 14 amino acids. V lost 4 bases to trimming and J lost 4 bases, with 14 bases between them. DNA for the CDR3: TGTGCCAGCAGCCCCGCGTTAGTTGGCACTGAAGCTTTCTTT. It yields the protein CASSPALVGTEAFF. Full variable domain (outside the CDR3, taken from reference TRBV5-5 and TRBJ1-1): DAGVTQSPTHLIKTRGQQVTLRCSPISGHKSVSWYQQVLGQGPQFIFQYYEKEERGRGNFPDRFSARQFPNYSSELNVNALLLGDSALYLCASSPALVGTEAFFGQGTRLTVV.